This section outlines one T cell receptor beta chain sequence together with its context. This sample stems from a study of blood T cell repertoires in COVID-19. For the study at large: PBMCs, B-cell-depleted T cells, or T cells provided the cDNA or gDNA that made up the material.

There are 17 residues in the CDR3. Germline CDR1 reads LNHNV; CDR2 reads YYDKDF (reference sequence). The V and J ends lost 0 bases and 3 bases, in that order; junction bases with no gene match: 10. Data came from immunoSEQ multiplex PCR; TCRdb stores just in-frame clones and leaves some out. The sample yields about 300,000 clones, approximately 90% seen once. Material: PBMCs or T cells enriched from blood (not recorded which). This sequence was found in a woman aged 30 to 39 who had recovered from COVID-19. The rearrangement links TRBV15 to TRBJ1-1; TRBD1 matches 7 bases. The CDR3 region has the DNA TGTGCCACCAGCAGAGATGTCCTGGGACAGCCTGACACTGAAGCTTTCTTT. Translating gives CATSRDVLGQPDTEAFF.